This TCR beta chain was recorded in a study of blood T cell repertoires in COVID-19. Authors' methods: Amplification of reference gene primers provided the estimated nucleated cell counts. Clones were read by immunoSEQ multiplex PCR, and TCRdb kept only the in-frame ones, dropping some. V and J calls and clone size follow that table, whereas D and trimming were derived from the DNA. The table records roughly 330,000 clones, 80% to 90% of them present only once. V trimming: 5 bases; J trimming: 4 bases; junction bases outside the gene matches: 11. Germline V gives CDR1 SGHAT, CDR2 FQNNGV. The CDR3 sequence is 16 residues long.

The TCR comes from a woman aged 50 to 60 with acute or convalescent COVID-19. The chain uses TRBV11-2 and TRBJ2-7; 10 positions agree with TRBD1. Sequencing used peripheral blood. CDR3 nucleotides: TGTGCCAGCAGCCCTCTGAGGGGGGACAGGGGTTACGAGCAGTACTTC. Its protein is CASSPLRGDRGYEQYF.